What follows are 9 T cell receptor beta chains derived from one specimen sequenced in a study of early T cells in non-severe SARS-CoV-2 infection. TCRdb re-analysed the 5' RACE reads in MiXCR, keeping a single row per CDR3 protein. The sample yields approximately 110,000 distinct CDR3 sequences, about 16% seen once. Sequencing was performed on whole blood. All receptors derive from an adult who was a healthcare worker with PCR-confirmed SARS-CoV-2 infection or an uninfected control (not recorded which).

This clonotype appeared a few times. V is TRBV12-3 or TRBV12-4 and J is TRBJ2-5; 7 nucleotides align to TRBD2. With V trimmed by 1 base and J by 4 bases, 9 bases remained unmatched. The CDR3 is made up of 16 amino acids. The CDR3 sequence: CASSLEGGGARETQYF. The CDR3 coding sequence is TGTGCCAGCAGTTTAGAGGGCGGGGGTGCTCGAGAGACCCAGTACTTC.

The chain employs TRBV7-9 and TRBJ1-1; D remains unclear. Trimming pared 3 bases from V and 3 bases from J, leaving 5 bases between. The CDR3 runs 12 residues. Germline V gives CDR1 SEHNR, CDR2 FQNEAQ (reference sequence). DNA of the CDR3: TGTGCCAGCAGCTTGGTGGACACTGAAGCTTTCTTT. It encodes CASSLVDTEAFF.

The table lists this clonotype with many counts. At one end the junction does not follow the germline gene, possibly because of a read error. The chain is built from TRBV12-3 or TRBV12-4 and TRBJ1-2; a weak D match, TRBD1 (5 bases). This CDR3 is built from 13 residues. The CDR3 region is CASSSGTNYGYTF. The CDR3 DNA reads as TGTGCCAGCAGTTCTGGGACTAATTATGGCTACACCTTC.

This chain joins TRBV6-1 and TRBJ2-7, with 7 bases fitting TRBD1. V was clipped by 0 bases and J by 7 bases; unmatched bases: 6. The germline V gene encodes CDR1 MNHNS and CDR2 SASEGT. The CDR3 is 14 amino acids. This CDR3 is CASSEAVQGLEQYF. In DNA, the CDR3 is TGTGCCAGCAGTGAAGCGGTACAGGGGTTGGAGCAGTACTTC.

The rearrangement uses TRBV7-9 and TRBJ1-1; D gene uncertain. The length of the CDR3 is 13 residues. Trimming removed 8 bases at V and 4 bases at J, with 14 bases between. The germline V gene has CDR1 SEHNR and CDR2 FQNEAQ (reference sequence). The CDR3 DNA follows: TGTGCCAGCGGTCGTCGGAGGTCCACTGAAGCTTTCTTT. It specifies CASGRRRSTEAFF.

The genes are TRBV10-3 and TRBJ2-2, with D perhaps TRBD1 (6 bases). This CDR3 has 11 amino acids. Germline CDR1 ENHRY, CDR2 SYGVKD. Trimming pared 10 bases from V and 7 bases from J, leaving 10 bases between. CDR3 nucleotides: TGTGCCACTCAGGGGATCGGGGAGCTGTTTTTT. Its translation is CATQGIGELFF.

The V call is TRBV12-3 or TRBV12-4, the J call TRBJ2-7, with TRBD2 matching over 10 bases. Trimming removed 6 bases from V and 2 bases from J; junction bases left unmatched: 4. CDR3 length: 14 amino acids. The CDR3 spells CASRIAGGPYEQYF. The DNA of the CDR3 is TGTGCCAGCAGGATAGCGGGGGGTCCCTACGAGCAGTACTTC.

This chain uses TRBV10-3 with TRBJ1-1; D is undetermined. The CDR3 has 13 amino acids. From germline, CDR1 is ENHRY and CDR2 SYGVKD. The V end lost 7 bases, the J end lost 6 bases, and 15 bases lay between the germline ends. The CDR3 spells CAIKSGGRAEAFF. For the CDR3, the DNA is TGTGCCATCAAATCAGGCGGGCGGGCTGAAGCTTTCTTT.

This clonotype was counted between two and nine times. J is TRBJ2-5 and V is TRBV13; tentatively, D is TRBD2 (5 bases). V was trimmed by 6 bases and J by 3 bases, leaving 20 bases between them. CDR1 and CDR2 (germline): PRHDT, FYEKMQ (reference sequence). The CDR3 has 16 residues. As DNA, the CDR3 is TGTGCCAGCAGTTATCGTGCTGAGGGCTCGAAAGAGACCCAGTACTTC. Amino acid sequence: CASSYRAEGSKETQYF. Together with reference TRBV13 and TRBJ2-5, the CDR3 gives the full variable domain: AAGVIQSPRHLIKEKRETATLKCYPIPRHDTVYWYQQGPGQDPQFLISFYEKMQSDKGSIPDRFSAQQFSDYHSELNMSSLELGDSALYFCASSYRAEGSKETQYFGPGTRLLVL.